This paragraph reports one T cell receptor beta chain. The sample is drawn from a study of tissue T cells after allogeneic stem cell transplantation. The V gene lost 0 bases and the J gene lost 8 bases, with 7 bases spanning the gap. Germline V gives CDR1 MNHEY, CDR2 SVGAGI. CDR3 length: 13 residues. TCRdb's copy holds only in-frame clones and misses some; the assay was immunoSEQ multiplex PCR. Altogether approximately 790 clones are present, roughly two thirds being singletons, with the ten largest covering around 38%. The chain couples TRBV6-5 to TRBJ1-4; D unclear. The receptor was isolated from a male patient aged 60 or over with steroid-refractory graft-versus-host disease after an allogeneic stem cell transplant. Some T cells may be the graft donor's. Sequenced material: liver tissue, taken at autopsy. CDR3 protein: CASSYSIGEKLFF. DNA of the CDR3: TGTGCCAGCAGTTACTCGATAGGAGAAAAACTGTTTTTT.